This TCR beta chain was sequenced during a study of blood T cell repertoires in COVID-19. Turning to the study itself: Both acute and convalescent COVID-19 samples were obtained from the United States, Italy and Spain. T cells, B-cell-depleted T cells, or PBMCs provided the cDNA or gDNA that served as material.

Seattle patient enrollment occurred during active infection, with longitudinal follow-up thereafter. This clone was counted between two and nine times. Original processing notes: Reference gene primer amplification in the assay estimated nucleated cell counts. Assay: immunoSEQ multiplex PCR; the TCRdb copy retains only in-frame clones and omits some. V and J calls and clone size come straight from that table; D and trimming were deduced from the DNA. Among about 500,000 clones listed, less than 90% were seen once. The CDR3 totals 15 residues. V was clipped by 4 bases and J by 7 bases; unmatched bases: 9. In germline, CDR1 is SGHRS, CDR2 YFSETQ.

The sequence was collected from a woman aged 45 to 65 with COVID-19, enrolled during active disease. The V gene is TRBV5-1, the J gene TRBJ1-5, with 9 bases matching TRBD1. Material for sequencing was peripheral blood. In nucleotides, the CDR3 is TGCGCCAGCAGCCGGACAGGGGAGAGGGGCCAGCCCCAGCATTTT. It translates to CASSRTGERGQPQHF.